The clone carrying this T cell receptor beta chain appeared many times. This CDR3 is 17 amino acids long. V dropped 5 bases and J dropped 0; count of bases not matched to a gene: 8. Germline V lookup: CDR1 MNHEY, CDR2 SVGEGT. This record belongs to a study of Graves' ophthalmopathy and Graves' hyperthyroidism. Transcripts of RNA were the source for amplifying TCR beta CDR3 regions. HTBI primers primed a first-round RT-PCR, and a second-round multiplex PCR followed. TCRdb re-derived calls from the multiplex PCR reads in MiXCR, one entry per CDR3 protein. The sample includes approximately 330,000 distinct CDR3 sequences, roughly a sixth of them seen just once. As diagnostic evidence, clinical symptoms, serum thyroxine, TRAb, thyroid ultrasound and orbital computed tomography were relied upon.

This TCR derives from an adult man with Graves' ophthalmopathy. V and J are TRBV6-2 or TRBV6-3 and TRBJ1-5, with 9 bases that match TRBD1. The material sequenced was peripheral blood. The CDR3 here is CASSASTGGISNQPQHF. CDR3 coding DNA: TGTGCCAGCAGTGCGTCGACAGGGGGTATTAGCAATCAGCCCCAGCATTTT.